This is a list of T cell receptor beta chains from one sample in a study of T cell responses to AZD1222 COVID-19 vaccine. TCRdb's table, derived via immunoSEQ multiplex PCR, lists solely in-frame clones and lacks some. This table holds 100,000 to 150,000 clones, over 90% found once. Specimen: peripheral blood, collected on day 0 of AZD1222 vaccination. Receptors originate from an adult in good health. Both conserved end residues are part of each CDR3. D genes are given only for firm matches. The size entry is marked missing in some rows and otherwise reads once, few, many or a size class.

V gene	clone size	D gene	J gene	CDR3 DNA	CDR3 protein
TRBV28	.	TRBD1	TRBJ1-5	TGTGCCAGCACTATGACAGGGACCAATCAGCCCCAGCATTTT	CASTMTGTNQPQHF
TRBV29-1	.	.	TRBJ1-2	TGCAGCGTTGGATGGGACTCCTATGGCTACACCTTC	CSVGWDSYGYTF
TRBV19	.	.	TRBJ2-7	TGTGCCACGGGGCCGGGGGAGGCTACACACGAGCAGTACTTC	CATGPGEATHEQYF
TRBV3-1/TRBV3-2	.	.	TRBJ2-1	TGTGCCAGCAGCCAAGGTGTCCTGAGGGAGCAGTTCTTC	CASSQGVLREQFF
TRBV7-8	.	.	TRBJ1-6	TGTGCCAGCAGCTTAATGAGGGTTTTAACCTATAATTCACCCCTCCACTTT	CASSLMRVLTYNSPLHF
TRBV11-2	.	.	TRBJ2-7	TGTGCCAGCAGCTTAGGTGTCTCTTACGAGCAGTACTTC	CASSLGVSYEQYF
TRBV11-2	.	TRBD2	TRBJ2-3	TGTGCCAGCAGCTCCCTCGGGGGAGGGGCAGATACGCAGTATTTT	CASSSLGGGADTQYF
TRBV7-2	.	.	TRBJ2-7	TGTGCCAGCAGCCCCCGCGTGGGATCCTACGAGCAGTACTTC	CASSPRVGSYEQYF
TRBV5-5	.	.	TRBJ2-1	TGTGCCAGCAGCTTCTTCGGGGGAAATGAGCAGTTCTTC	CASSFFGGNEQFF
TRBV4-1	few	.	TRBJ1-4	TGCGCCAGCAGCCAAGTAGGCGGTAGGAGGGGCGAAAAACTGTTTTTT	CASSQVGGRRGEKLFF
TRBV29-1	.	.	TRBJ1-6	TGCAGCGTCACTGCCCCTAATTCACCCCTCCACTTT	CSVTAPNSPLHF
TRBV19	.	.	TRBJ1-4	TGTGCCAGTAGTATAGGCGGGCAGATTTCGGAAAAACTGTTTTTT	CASSIGGQISEKLFF
TRBV7-2	.	TRBD1	TRBJ2-2	TGTGCCAGCAGCTCAGGACAGGGGACCGGGGAGCTGTTTTTT	CASSSGQGTGELFF
TRBV7-8	.	TRBD1	TRBJ2-1	TGTGCCAGCAGCTTTAGGACAGGGAACAATGAGCAGTTCTTC	CASSFRTGNNEQFF